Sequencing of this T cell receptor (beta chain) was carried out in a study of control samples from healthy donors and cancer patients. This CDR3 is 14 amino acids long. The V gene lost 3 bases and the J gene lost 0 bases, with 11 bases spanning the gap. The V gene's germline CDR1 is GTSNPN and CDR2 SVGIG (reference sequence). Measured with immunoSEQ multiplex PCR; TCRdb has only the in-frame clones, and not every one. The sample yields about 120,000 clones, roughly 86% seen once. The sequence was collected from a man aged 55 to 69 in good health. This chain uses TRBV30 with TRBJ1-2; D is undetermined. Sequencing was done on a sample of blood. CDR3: CAWRSERANYGYTF. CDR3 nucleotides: TGTGCCTGGAGATCGGAACGAGCTAACTATGGCTACACCTTC.